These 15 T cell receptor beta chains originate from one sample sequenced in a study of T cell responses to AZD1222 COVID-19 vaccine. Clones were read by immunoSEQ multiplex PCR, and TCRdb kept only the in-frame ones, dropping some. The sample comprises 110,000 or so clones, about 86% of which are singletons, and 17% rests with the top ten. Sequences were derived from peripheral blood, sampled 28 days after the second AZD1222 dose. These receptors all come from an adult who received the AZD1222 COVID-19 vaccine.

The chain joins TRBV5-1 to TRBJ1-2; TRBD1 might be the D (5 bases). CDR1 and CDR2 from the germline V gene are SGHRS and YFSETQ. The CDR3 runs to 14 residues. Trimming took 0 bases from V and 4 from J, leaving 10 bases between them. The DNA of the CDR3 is TGCGCCAGCAGCTTGGGGGGAGACAGCTATGGCTACACCTTC. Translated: CASSLGGDSYGYTF. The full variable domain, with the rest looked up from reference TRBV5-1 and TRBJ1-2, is KAGVTQTPRYLIKTRGQQVTLSCSPISGHRSVSWYQQTPGQGLQFLFEYFSETQRNKGNFPGRFSGRQFSNSRSEMNVSTLELGDSALYLCASSLGGDSYGYTFGSGTRLTVV.

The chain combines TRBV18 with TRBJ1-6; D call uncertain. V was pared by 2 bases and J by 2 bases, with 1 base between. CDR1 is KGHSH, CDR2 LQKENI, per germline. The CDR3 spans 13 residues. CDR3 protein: CASSPTYNSPLHF. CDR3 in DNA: TGTGCCAGCTCACCAACCTATAATTCACCCCTCCACTTT.

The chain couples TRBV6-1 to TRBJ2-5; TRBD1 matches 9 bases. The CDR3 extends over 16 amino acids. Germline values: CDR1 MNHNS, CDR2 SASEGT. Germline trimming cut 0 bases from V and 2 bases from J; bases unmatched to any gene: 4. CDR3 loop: CASSEAGTGRQETQYF. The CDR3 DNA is TGTGCCAGCAGTGAAGCTGGGACAGGGAGGCAAGAGACCCAGTACTTC.

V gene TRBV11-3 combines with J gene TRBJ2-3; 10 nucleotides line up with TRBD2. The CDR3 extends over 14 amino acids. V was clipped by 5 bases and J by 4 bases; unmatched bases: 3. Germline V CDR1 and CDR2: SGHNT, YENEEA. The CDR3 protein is CASSPGLAADTQYF. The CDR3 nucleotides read TGTGCCAGCAGCCCCGGACTAGCGGCAGATACGCAGTATTTT.

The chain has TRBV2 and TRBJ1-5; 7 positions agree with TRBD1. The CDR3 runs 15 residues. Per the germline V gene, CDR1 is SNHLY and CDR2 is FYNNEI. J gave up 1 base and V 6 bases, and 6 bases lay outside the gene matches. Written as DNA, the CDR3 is TGTGCCAGCAGACCAAGACAGGGCAGCAATCAGCCCCAGCATTTT. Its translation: CASRPRQGSNQPQHF.

CDR3 coding DNA: TGTGCCACCAGTGTAGGACAGGGGGGATATGAAGCTTTCTTT. Its translation is CATSVGQGGYEAFF. The chain links TRBV24-1 to TRBJ1-1; 10 bases align to TRBD1. Germline V gives CDR1 KGHDR, CDR2 SFDVKD. This CDR3 has 14 amino acids. Unmatched junction bases numbered 6, after V lost 5 bases and J lost 7 bases.

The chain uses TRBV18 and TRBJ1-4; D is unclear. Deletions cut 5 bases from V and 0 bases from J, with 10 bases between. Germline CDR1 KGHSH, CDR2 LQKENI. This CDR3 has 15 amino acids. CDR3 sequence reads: CASSEQEATNEKLFF. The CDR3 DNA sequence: TGTGCCAGCTCAGAGCAGGAAGCAACTAATGAAAAACTGTTTTTT.

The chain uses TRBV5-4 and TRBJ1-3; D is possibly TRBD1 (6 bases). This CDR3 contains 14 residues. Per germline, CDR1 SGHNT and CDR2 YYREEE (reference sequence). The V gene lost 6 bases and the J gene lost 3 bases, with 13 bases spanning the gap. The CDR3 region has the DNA TGTGCCAGCAACAACAAGGGGGGTGGAAACACCATATATTTT. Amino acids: CASNNKGGGNTIYF.

Here the CDR3 DNA reads TGTGCCAGCAGCTTAGCGCCAGGGCTCTCCTACGAGCAGTACTTC. The encoded protein is CASSLAPGLSYEQYF. This chain links TRBV7-8 with TRBJ2-7; possible D gene TRBD1, 5 bases. The germline gives CDR1 SGHVS, CDR2 FQNEAQ. V shed 0 bases and J shed 0 bases, with 9 bases lying between them. This CDR3 is built from 15 residues.

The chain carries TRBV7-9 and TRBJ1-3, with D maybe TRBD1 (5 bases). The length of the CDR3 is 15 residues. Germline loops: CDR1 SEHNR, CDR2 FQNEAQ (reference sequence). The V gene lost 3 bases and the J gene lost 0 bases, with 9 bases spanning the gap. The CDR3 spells CASSFAGTSGNTIYF. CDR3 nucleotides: TGTGCCAGCAGCTTCGCAGGGACCTCTGGAAACACCATATATTTT.

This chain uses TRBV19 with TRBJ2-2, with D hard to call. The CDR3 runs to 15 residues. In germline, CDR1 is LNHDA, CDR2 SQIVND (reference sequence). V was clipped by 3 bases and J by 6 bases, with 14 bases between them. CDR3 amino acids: CASSIQNLRSGELFF. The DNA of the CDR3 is TGTGCCAGTAGTATTCAGAATCTTAGGTCCGGGGAGCTGTTTTTT.

Written as DNA, the CDR3 is TGTGCCAGCAGCTTGGCCGCGACTAGCGGGGGGGCCTACAATGAGCAGTTCTTC. This sequence encodes CASSLAATSGGAYNEQFF. This sequence joins TRBV5-4 and TRBJ2-1, with 14 positions matching TRBD2. V lost 0 bases and J lost 2; bases outside the gene matches: 4. Germline CDR1 SGHNT, CDR2 YYREEE (reference sequence). The CDR3 spans 18 residues.

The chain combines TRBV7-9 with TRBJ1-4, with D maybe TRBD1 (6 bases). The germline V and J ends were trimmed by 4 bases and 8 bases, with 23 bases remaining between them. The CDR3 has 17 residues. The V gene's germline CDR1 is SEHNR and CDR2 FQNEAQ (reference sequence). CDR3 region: CASSSAVIGQFGEKLFF. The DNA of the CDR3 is TGTGCCAGCAGCTCCGCAGTAATTGGACAGTTTGGAGAAAAACTGTTTTTT. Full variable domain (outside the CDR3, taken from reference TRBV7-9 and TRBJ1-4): DTGVSQNPRHKITKRGQNVTFRCDPISEHNRLYWYRQTLGQGPEFLTYFQNEAQLEKSRLLSDRFSAERPKGSFSTLEIQRTEQGDSAMYLCASSSAVIGQFGEKLFFGSGTQLSVL.

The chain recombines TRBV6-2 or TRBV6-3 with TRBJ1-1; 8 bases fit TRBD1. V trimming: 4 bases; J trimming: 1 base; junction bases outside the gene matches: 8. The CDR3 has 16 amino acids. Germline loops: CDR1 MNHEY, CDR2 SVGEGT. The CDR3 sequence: CASSWPGQGTNTEAFF. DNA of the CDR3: TGTGCCAGCAGTTGGCCAGGACAGGGAACGAACACTGAAGCTTTCTTT.

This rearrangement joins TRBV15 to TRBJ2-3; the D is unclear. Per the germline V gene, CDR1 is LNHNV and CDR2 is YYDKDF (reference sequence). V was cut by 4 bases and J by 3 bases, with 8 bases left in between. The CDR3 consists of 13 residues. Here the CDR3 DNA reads TGTGCCACCAGCAAAGGACCAACAGATACGCAGTATTTT. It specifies CATSKGPTDTQYF. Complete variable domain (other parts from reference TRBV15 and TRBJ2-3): DAMVIQNPRYQVTQFGKPVTLSCSQTLNHNVMYWYQQKSSQAPKLLFHYYDKDFNNEADTPDNFQSRRPNTSFCFLDIRSPGLGDTAMYLCATSKGPTDTQYFGPGTRLTVL.